Included here is one TCR beta chain sequence, with context. TCRdb's copy holds only in-frame clones and misses some; the assay was immunoSEQ multiplex PCR. This table has some 130,000 clones, 80% to 90% appearing once. V lost 3 bases, J lost 1 base, and 14 bases lay in between. The CDR3 extends over 16 amino acids. CDR1 is SEHNR, CDR2 FQNEAQ, per germline (reference sequence). This study enrolled people aged roughly 18 to 90 from approximately 25 US geographic areas. Participants were placed into cohorts based on the clinical history they reported. Symptom resolution, clearance, or two negative PCRs marked the recovered donors of Cohort 3. The record originates from a study of blood T cell repertoires in COVID-19. Study-level information: PBMCs, B-cell-depleted T cells, or T cells provided the cDNA or gDNA that made up the material.

This sequence was found in a man in his forties or fifties who had recovered from COVID-19. The specimen sequenced was PBMCs or T cells enriched from blood (not recorded which). The rearrangement joins TRBV7-9 to TRBJ2-3; TRBD2 is a possible D gene (5 bases). CDR3 in amino acids: CASSLSFGVGTDTQYF. The CDR3 nucleotides are TGTGCCAGCAGCTTGTCCTTCGGGGTGGGCACAGATACGCAGTATTTT.